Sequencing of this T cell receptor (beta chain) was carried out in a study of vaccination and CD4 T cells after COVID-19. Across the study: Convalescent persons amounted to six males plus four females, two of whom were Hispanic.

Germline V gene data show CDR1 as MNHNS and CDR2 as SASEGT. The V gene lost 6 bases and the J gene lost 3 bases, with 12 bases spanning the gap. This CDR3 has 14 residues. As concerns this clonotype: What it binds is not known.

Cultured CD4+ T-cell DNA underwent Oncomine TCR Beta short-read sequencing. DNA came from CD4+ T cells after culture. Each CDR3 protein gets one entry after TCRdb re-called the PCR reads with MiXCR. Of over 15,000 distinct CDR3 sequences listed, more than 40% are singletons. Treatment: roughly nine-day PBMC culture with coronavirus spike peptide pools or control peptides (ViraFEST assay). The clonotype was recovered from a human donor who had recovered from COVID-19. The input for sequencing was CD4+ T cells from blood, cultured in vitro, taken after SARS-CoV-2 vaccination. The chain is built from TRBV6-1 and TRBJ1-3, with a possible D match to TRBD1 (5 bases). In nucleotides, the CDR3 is TGTGCCAGCAGACCCCGGGACGGTGGAAACACCATATATTTT. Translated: CASRPRDGGNTIYF.